Listed here are 13 T cell receptor beta chains from one sample, sequenced in a study of blood T cell repertoires in COVID-19. Sequencing used immunoSEQ multiplex PCR; TCRdb keeps in-frame clones, though not all of them. The top ten hold 5% to 8.5% of the sample, which has about 180,000 clones, around 80% seen once. The material sequenced was peripheral blood. All receptors come from a man in his sixties or seventies with active or convalescent COVID-19.

This chain links TRBV18 with TRBJ1-1; possibly TRBD1 for D (5 bases). Germline V gene sequence: CDR1 KGHSH, CDR2 LQKENI. CDR3 length: 15 amino acids. V was cut by 2 bases and J by 3 bases, with 13 bases left in between. The CDR3 DNA follows: TGTGCCAGCTCACCATCGATGGGGCAGGACACTGAAGCTTTCTTT. This translates into CASSPSMGQDTEAFF.

The genes are TRBV27 and TRBJ2-2; 12 nucleotides line up with TRBD1. The length of the CDR3 is 16 residues. V lost 2 bases to trimming and J lost 6 bases; unmatched junction nucleotides: 4. Germline loops: CDR1 MNHEY, CDR2 SMNVEV (reference sequence). The CDR3 DNA reads as TGTGCCAGCAGTTTAGGGACAGGGGGCTTCGCCGGGGAGCTGTTTTTT. Its translation: CASSLGTGGFAGELFF.

The CDR3 reads CSAFREKLFF. CDR3 DNA: TGCAGTGCCTTCCGGGAAAAACTGTTTTTT. The V gene is TRBV20-1, the J gene TRBJ1-4; the D is unclear. CDR1 and CDR2 (germline): DFQATT, SNEGSKA (reference sequence). The V and J ends lost 6 bases and 8 bases respectively, with 7 bases between them. The CDR3 loop spans 10 amino acids.

V gene TRBV9 combines with J gene TRBJ1-4, with D unresolved. The CDR3 consists of 16 residues. Between the trimmed V and J ends, which lost 0 bases and 5 bases, there was a span of 14 bases. Germline loops: CDR1 SGDLS, CDR2 YYNGEE. CDR3 sequence: CASSVGPAGRNEKLFF. CDR3 DNA sequence: TGTGCCAGCAGCGTAGGGCCAGCTGGGAGGAATGAAAAACTGTTTTTT.

This chain links TRBV2 with TRBJ2-7, with TRBD2 as a possible D gene (6 bases). Trimming removed 6 bases from V and 3 bases from J, with 9 bases in between. Germline V gene sequence: CDR1 SNHLY, CDR2 FYNNEI. The CDR3 runs to 12 residues. Here the CDR3 DNA reads TGTGCCAGCAGGGGGGACTTCTACGAGCAGTACTTC. Protein: CASRGDFYEQYF.

V usage is TRBV4-2 and J usage is TRBJ2-1; TRBD1 might be the D (5 bases). With 5 bases removed from V and 9 bases from J, the gap between germline ends came to 20 bases. Germline CDR1 is LGHNA and CDR2 is YNFKEQ. CDR3 length: 15 residues. CDR3 sequence: CASSSPDGAQGEQFF. CDR3 in DNA: TGTGCCAGCAGCTCGCCGGATGGGGCCCAGGGTGAGCAGTTCTTC.

The chain employs TRBV6-6 and TRBJ1-6; no reliable D call. Trimming took 9 bases from V and 4 from J, leaving 10 bases between them. The CDR3 extends over 13 amino acids. The germline gives CDR1 MNHNY, CDR2 SVGAGI (reference sequence). The CDR3: CARSADYNSPLHF. CDR3 nucleotides: TGTGCCAGATCGGCGGATTATAATTCACCCCTCCACTTT.

The chain recombines TRBV7-2 with TRBJ2-2, with 12 bases aligning to TRBD2. Germline CDR1 and CDR2: SGHTA and FQGNSA. The J segment lost 8 bases and the V segment lost 6 bases, leaving 10 bases of the junction unmatched. The CDR3 is 16 amino acids. CDR3 coding DNA: TGTGCCAGCAGTTCCCGACTAGCGGGGGTGAGAGGGGAGCTGTTTTTT. Protein sequence: CASSSRLAGVRGELFF. Looking up the rest from reference TRBV7-2 and TRBJ2-2 gives the full variable domain: GAGVSQSPSNKVTEKGKDVELRCDPISGHTALYWYRQSLGQGLEFLIYFQGNSAPDKSGLPSDRFSAERTGGSVSTLTIQRTQQEDSAVYLCASSSRLAGVRGELFFGEGSRLTVL.

The rearrangement joins TRBV4-3 to TRBJ1-4; 7 bases align to TRBD1. Germline CDR1 LGHNA, CDR2 YSLEER. This CDR3 has 15 amino acids. J gave up 6 bases and V 3 bases, and 7 bases lay outside the gene matches. The CDR3 nucleotides are TGCGCCAGCAGCCAGCGGGACAGAGGTTATGAAAAACTGTTTTTT. Translation: CASSQRDRGYEKLFF.

The rearrangement uses TRBV5-4 and TRBJ2-3; D is undetermined. Per the germline V gene, CDR1 is SGHNT and CDR2 is YYREEE (reference sequence). The length of the CDR3 is 13 residues. The ends were cut back, 2 bases at V and 6 bases at J, with 10 bases in the middle. CDR3 in amino acids: CASSFFPSDTQYF. The CDR3 DNA reads as TGTGCCAGCAGCTTCTTCCCGTCGGATACGCAGTATTTT.

The J gene is TRBJ1-1, the V gene TRBV25-1; no clear D gene. CDR1 MGHDK and CDR2 SYGVNS come from the germline V gene. Between the trimmed V and J ends, which lost 6 bases and 5 bases, there was a span of 13 bases. The CDR3 has 13 amino acids. CDR3 loop: CASRAGYYTEAFF. In DNA form, the CDR3 reads TGTGCCAGCAGAGCCGGGTATTATACTGAAGCTTTCTTT.

This clone appeared a few times. DNA for the CDR3: TGTGCCAGTAGTCCCCCGGGACAGGGGGCCTACGAGCAGTACTTC. Its translation: CASSPPGQGAYEQYF. V usage is TRBV19 and J usage is TRBJ2-7; 11 bases are a match to TRBD1. The germline gives CDR1 LNHDA, CDR2 SQIVND (reference sequence). Germline trimming cut 5 bases from V and 2 bases from J; bases unmatched to any gene: 5. CDR3 length: 15 residues.

V and J are TRBV12-3 or TRBV12-4 and TRBJ1-2; D unclear. The germline V and J ends were trimmed by 2 bases and 8 bases, with 12 bases remaining between them. This CDR3 spans 13 amino acids. CDR3 nucleotides: TGTGCCAGCAGTTTACTAATAAGAAGAGGCTACACCTTC. As protein: CASSLLIRRGYTF.